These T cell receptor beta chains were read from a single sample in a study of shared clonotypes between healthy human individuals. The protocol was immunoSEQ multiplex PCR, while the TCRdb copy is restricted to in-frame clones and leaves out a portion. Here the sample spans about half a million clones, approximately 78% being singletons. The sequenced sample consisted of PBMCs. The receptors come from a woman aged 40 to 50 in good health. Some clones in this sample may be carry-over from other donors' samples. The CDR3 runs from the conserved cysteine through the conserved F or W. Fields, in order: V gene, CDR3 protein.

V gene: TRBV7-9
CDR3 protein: CASSPRDSYGYTF

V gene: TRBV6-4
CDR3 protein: CASSEDPNEKLFF

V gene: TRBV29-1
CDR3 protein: CSVGLGRRAYEQYF

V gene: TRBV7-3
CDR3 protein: CASSLTPRGNTIYF

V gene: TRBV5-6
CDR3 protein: CASSSGLTEAFF

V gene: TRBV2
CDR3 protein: CASGRVLLSTNEKLFF

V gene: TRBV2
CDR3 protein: CASSEPGEGNSPLHF

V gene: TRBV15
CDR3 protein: CATSRRQGTEQFF

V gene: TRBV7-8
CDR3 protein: CASSLFGRGLNTEAFF

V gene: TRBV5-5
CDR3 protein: CASSPGPGTGGGSTEAFF

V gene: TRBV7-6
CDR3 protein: CASSLEGVGGLSSGANVLTF

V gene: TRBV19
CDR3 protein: CASTMNTGELFF

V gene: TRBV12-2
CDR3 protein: CASRLAKGPVLGGYEQYF

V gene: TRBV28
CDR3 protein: CASRKTGTSNEKLFF

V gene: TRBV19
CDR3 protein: CASSTYTGELFF

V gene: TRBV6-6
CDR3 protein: CASSQPGLENEQYF

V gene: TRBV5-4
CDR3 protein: CASSFRTGGTDTQYF

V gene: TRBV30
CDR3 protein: CAWGPRDSLEAFF

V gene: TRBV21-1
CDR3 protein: CASSKPGDRGREQYF

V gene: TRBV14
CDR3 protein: CASRQGGHTEAFF

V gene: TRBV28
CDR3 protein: CASSRSQGLTGELFF

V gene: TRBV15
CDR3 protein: CATSRGLAGKNEQFF

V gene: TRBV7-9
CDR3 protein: CASSLVELSEQYF

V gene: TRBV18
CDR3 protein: CASSPLQNTGELFF

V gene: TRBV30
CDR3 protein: CAWSFGTVSSGNTIYF

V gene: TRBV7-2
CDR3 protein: CASSTEGRGGTDTQYF